This T cell receptor beta chain derives from a study of blood T cell repertoires in COVID-19. Study-wide context: PBMCs, B-cell-depleted T cells, or T cells were the source of the cDNA or gDNA that made up the material.

Participants were aged about 18 to 95 years, lived in over 20 US areas, and enrolled virtually. For recovered donors of Cohort 3, there were two negative PCRs, clearance, or symptom resolution. Authors' analysis steps: Nucleated cell counts were estimated from reference gene primer amplification. TCRdb keeps only in-frame clones here, not all; method: immunoSEQ multiplex PCR. V and J calls and clone size follow that table, whereas D and trimming were derived from the DNA. The sample records more than 300,000 clones, less than 90% being singletons. With 1 base clipped from V and 4 bases from J, the junction kept 9 bases outside the gene matches. This CDR3 region has 16 residues. The germline V gene has CDR1 SGHAT and CDR2 FQNNGV.

The chain employs TRBV11-2 and TRBJ1-2, with TRBD1 matching over 7 bases. The specimen was PBMCs or T cells enriched from blood (not recorded which). This TCR was recovered from a woman aged 45-65 years who had recovered from COVID-19. The CDR3 region is CASSLAKGARSYGYTF. CDR3 nucleotides: TGTGCCAGCAGCTTAGCCAAGGGGGCAAGGAGCTATGGCTACACCTTC.